The 11 T cell receptor beta chains below all came from one sample that was sequenced in a study of tumor and adjacent non-tumor tissue in lung cancer. Three rounds of nested PCR, following a modified ARM-PCR protocol, produced the TCRbeta library. TCRdb independently ran MiXCR on the multiplex PCR reads; one entry per CDR3 protein. The sample holds approximately 86,000 distinct CDR3 sequences, around 77% seen once. The template was RNA from unsorted bulk tissue. The sample taken for sequencing was lung tumor tissue. The receptors derive from a woman aged 40 to 50 with non-small cell lung cancer.

V and J are TRBV20-1 and TRBJ2-1; possibly TRBD1 or TRBD2 for D (5 bases each). V lost 6 bases and J 7 bases, leaving 19 bases between the germline ends. The CDR3 consists of 14 residues. Germline CDR1 and CDR2: DFQATT and SNEGSKA (reference sequence). As DNA, the CDR3 is TGCAGTGCCATGGCTAACGGGGCTGGGAATGAGCAGTTCTTC. It is translated as CSAMANGAGNEQFF.

The V call is TRBV29-1, the J call TRBJ1-4; 7 bases agree with TRBD1. Germline CDR1 SQVTM, CDR2 ANQGSEA. With 6 bases clipped from V and 12 bases from J, the junction kept 13 bases outside the gene matches. The CDR3 is made up of 13 amino acids. The CDR3 reads CSVLGQGEEELFF. The CDR3 DNA reads as TGCAGCGTACTCGGGCAGGGGGAAGAAGAACTGTTTTTT.

Turning to this clonotype: A junction end diverges from the germline sequence, so it may reflect a read error. The rearrangement links TRBV30 to TRBJ2-2; TRBD1 might be the D (6 bases). The CDR3 sequence is 13 residues long. Germline-derived CDR1 and CDR2 are GTSNPN and SVGIG (reference sequence). The CDR3, as DNA: TGTGTCTGGAATGCCCAGGGGACCGGGGAGCTGTTTTTT. Translation: CVWNAQGTGELFF.

The chain uses TRBV11-2 and TRBJ1-1; 7 bases match TRBD1. This CDR3 has 13 residues. Germline V CDR1 and CDR2: SGHAT, FQNNGV. The junction had 8 bases not matched to a gene; V was cut back by 2 bases and J by 11 bases. The CDR3 sequence: CASSLREGAWAFF. The CDR3 nucleotides are TGTGCCAGCAGCTTACGTGAGGGGGCGTGGGCTTTCTTT.

Concerning this clonotype: One junction end does not reproduce the germline sequence, and a read error may be involved. In DNA, the CDR3 is TGTGCATGGAGGTCACAGGTTGCCAATAAGCCCCAGCATTTT. It translates to CAWRSQVANKPQHF. The chain has TRBV30 and TRBJ1-5; D possibly corresponds to TRBD1 (5 bases). From germline, CDR1 is GTSNPN and CDR2 SVGIG (reference sequence). The CDR3 runs 14 residues.

In the case of this clonotype: Relative to the germline gene, one junction end is altered; a read error may explain this. V is TRBV29-1 and J is TRBJ2-7, with 10 nucleotides matching TRBD2. CDR3 length: 15 amino acids. The germline V gene has CDR1 SQVTM and CDR2 ANQGSEA. Here the CDR3 reads CSVVLAGSSSCEQYF. CDR3 coding DNA: TGCAGCGTCGTACTAGCGGGGTCAAGCTCCTGCGAGCAGTACTTC.

Worth noting for this clonotype: A much larger clone lies a single base off, so this may be a read error. V and J are TRBV28 and TRBJ1-5, with 8 bases fitting TRBD1. There are 15 residues in the CDR3. The junction had 5 bases not matched to a gene; V was cut back by 4 bases and J by 3 bases. Germline V gives CDR1 MDHEN, CDR2 SYDVKM. The CDR3 sequence: CASSYRDRTNQPQHF. In nucleotides, the CDR3 is TGTGCCAGCAGTTACCGGGACAGGACCAATCAGCCCCAGCATTTT.

The rearrangement links TRBV11-1 to TRBJ1-5; D possibly corresponds to TRBD1 (5 bases). The CDR3 runs to 16 residues. Trimming removed 4 bases at V and 3 bases at J, with 16 bases between. Germline-derived CDR1 and CDR2 are SGHAT and FQDESV (reference sequence). CDR3 bases: TGTGCCAGCAGCTGTTACCAGGGAGGGTCCAATCAGCCCCAGCATTTT. This codes for CASSCYQGGSNQPQHF.

Of note for this clonotype: The conserved phenylalanine or tryptophan is not found at the CDR3 terminus, so this likely reflects a read error. The chain links TRBV6-5 to TRBJ1-5; no firm D call. In germline, CDR1 is MNHEY, CDR2 SVGAGI. The CDR3 totals 13 residues. CDR3 loop: CTNSSSPDQPQHL. The CDR3 DNA reads as TGTACCAATAGTTCTTCCCCAGATCAGCCCCAGCATTTA.

For this clonotype: This sequence may be a read error, since a much larger clone differs from it by one base. The chain has TRBV6-5 and TRBJ2-1; D not certain. CDR1 MNHEY and CDR2 SVGAGI come from the germline V gene. This CDR3 is 16 amino acids long. CDR3 loop: CASCYSYSYSLDEQFF. DNA of the CDR3: TGTGCCAGCTGTTACTCGTATTCTTACTCCCTGGATGAGCAGTTCTTC.

The chain joins TRBV20-1 to TRBJ2-7, with TRBD2 matching 14 bases. The CDR3 is 17 residues long. Trimming took 5 bases from V and 2 from J; bases not matched to a gene: 11. Germline-derived CDR1 and CDR2 are DFQATT and SNEGSKA (reference sequence). This CDR3 reads CSAGPRGTSGSPYEQYF. CDR3 nucleotides: TGCAGTGCTGGACCCCGTGGGACTAGCGGGAGTCCCTACGAGCAGTACTTC.